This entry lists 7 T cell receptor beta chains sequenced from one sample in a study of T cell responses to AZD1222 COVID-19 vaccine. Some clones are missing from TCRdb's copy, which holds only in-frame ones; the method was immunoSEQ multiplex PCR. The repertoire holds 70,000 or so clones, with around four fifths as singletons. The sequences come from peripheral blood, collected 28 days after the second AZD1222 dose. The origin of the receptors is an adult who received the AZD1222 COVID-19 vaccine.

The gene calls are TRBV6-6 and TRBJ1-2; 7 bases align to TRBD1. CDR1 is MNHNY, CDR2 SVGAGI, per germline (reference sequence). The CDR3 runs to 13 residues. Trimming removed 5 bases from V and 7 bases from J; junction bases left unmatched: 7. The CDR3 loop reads CASSRQGFSGYTF. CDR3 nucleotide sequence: TGTGCCAGCAGTCGACAGGGTTTTAGTGGCTACACCTTC.

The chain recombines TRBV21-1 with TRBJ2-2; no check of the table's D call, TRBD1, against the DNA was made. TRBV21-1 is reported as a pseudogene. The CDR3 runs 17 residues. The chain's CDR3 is CASSKARDRGDTGELFF. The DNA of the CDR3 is TGTGCCAGCAGCAAAGCTCGGGACAGGGGGGACACCGGGGAGCTGTTTTTT.

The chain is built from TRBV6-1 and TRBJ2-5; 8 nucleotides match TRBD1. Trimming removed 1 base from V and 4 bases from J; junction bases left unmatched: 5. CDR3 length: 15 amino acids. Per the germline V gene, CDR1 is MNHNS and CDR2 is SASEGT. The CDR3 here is CASSEVGTGVETQYF. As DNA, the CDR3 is TGTGCCAGCAGTGAAGTCGGGACAGGTGTAGAGACCCAGTACTTC.

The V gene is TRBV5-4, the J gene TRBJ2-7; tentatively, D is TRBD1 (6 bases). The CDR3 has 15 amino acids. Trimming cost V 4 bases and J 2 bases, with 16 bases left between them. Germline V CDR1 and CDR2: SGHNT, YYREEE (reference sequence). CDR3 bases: TGTGCCAGCAGCCAGACAGGAAATAAGGCCTACGAGCAGTACTTC. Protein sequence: CASSQTGNKAYEQYF.

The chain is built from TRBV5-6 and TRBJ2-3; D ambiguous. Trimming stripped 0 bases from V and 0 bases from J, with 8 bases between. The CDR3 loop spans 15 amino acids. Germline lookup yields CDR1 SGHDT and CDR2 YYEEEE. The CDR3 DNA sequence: TGTGCCAGCAGCTTGGAAGCGAGTAGCACAGATACGCAGTATTTT. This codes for CASSLEASSTDTQYF.

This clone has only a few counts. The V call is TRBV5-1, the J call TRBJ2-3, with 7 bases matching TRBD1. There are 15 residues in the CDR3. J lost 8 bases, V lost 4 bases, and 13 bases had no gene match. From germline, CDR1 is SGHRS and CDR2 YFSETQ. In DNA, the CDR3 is TGCGCCAGCAGCGCAGGACAGGTGACGACTGGTACGCAGTATTTT. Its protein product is CASSAGQVTTGTQYF.

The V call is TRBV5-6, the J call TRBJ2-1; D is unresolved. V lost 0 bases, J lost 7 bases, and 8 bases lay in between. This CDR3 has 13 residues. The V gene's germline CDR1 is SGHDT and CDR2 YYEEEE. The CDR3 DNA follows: TGTGCCAGCAGCTTGGACGTCCCGAATGAGCAGTTCTTC. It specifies CASSLDVPNEQFF.